Each of the 10 T cell receptor beta chains below was sequenced from the same sample in a study of blood T cell repertoires in COVID-19 (dated by TCRdb to 2020 to 2022). The library was prepared using the immunoSEQ multiplex PCR assay. TCRdb retrieved this table from immuneACCESS and kept in-frame rearrangements only. Not all clones are present; in checked studies, unresolved V genes account for under half, and no reason is known for the remainder. This sample lists approximately 390,000 clones; 90% were detected once. The ten most abundant clones make up about 6.5% of the sample. The sample taken for sequencing was peripheral blood. These receptors all stem from a man between 18 and 29 years old with active or convalescent COVID-19.

The chain recombines TRBV4-1 with TRBJ2-1; tentative D call: TRBD2 (5 bases). Germline V gene lookup returns CDR1 MGHRA and CDR2 YSYEKL. The CDR3 runs 15 residues. V was pared by 4 bases and J by 10 bases, with 20 bases between. For the CDR3, the DNA is TGCGCCAGCAGCCCCCGATCGCGGGTTGGGGAAGAGCAGTTCTTC. It is translated as CASSPRSRVGEEQFF.

The chain uses TRBV6-2 or TRBV6-3 and TRBJ1-1, with D possibly being TRBD1 (6 bases). V was clipped by 2 bases and J by 7 bases, with 8 bases between them. Germline CDR1 is MNHEY and CDR2 is SVGEGT. The CDR3 is 12 residues long. CDR3: CASSYRQVEAFF. CDR3 coding DNA: TGTGCCAGCAGTTACCGACAGGTTGAAGCTTTCTTT.

About this clone itself: The junction departs from germline at one end; a sequencing error may be responsible. The chain links TRBV2 to TRBJ2-7, with 11 bases aligning to TRBD2. This CDR3 region has 14 residues. The germline V gene encodes CDR1 SNHLY and CDR2 FYNNEI. CDR3 sequence reads: CASSEGGLAAGHNF. CDR3 coding DNA: TGTGCCAGCAGTGAAGGGGGACTAGCGGCTGGGCATAACTTC.

The table lists this clone with a count of one. The V and J genes are TRBV27 and TRBJ2-1, with TRBD2 identical over 16 bases. Germline CDR1 MNHEY, CDR2 SMNVEV (reference sequence). The trim removed 7 bases at V and 7 bases at J, leaving 4 bases unmatched. This CDR3 region has 15 residues. The CDR3 spells CASMGLAGGNNEQFF. The CDR3, as DNA: TGTGCCAGCATGGGACTAGCGGGAGGGAATAATGAGCAGTTCTTC.

The table lists this clone with a count of one. The chain links TRBV2 to TRBJ2-7; weak D call: TRBD1 (6 bases). The CDR3 contains 12 residues. Trimming cost V 5 bases and J 7 bases, with 12 bases left between them. The V gene's germline CDR1 is SNHLY and CDR2 FYNNEI. CDR3 amino acids: CASSRQAGEQYF. The CDR3 DNA sequence: TGTGCCAGCAGTCGACAGGCTGGGGAGCAGTACTTC. The full variable domain, with the rest looked up from reference TRBV2 and TRBJ2-7, is EPEVTQTPSHQVTQMGQEVILRCVPISNHLYFYWYRQILGQKVEFLVSFYNNEISEKSEIFDDQFSVERPDGSNFTLKIRSTKLEDSAMYFCASSRQAGEQYFGPGTRLTVT.

The rearrangement joins TRBV4-2 to TRBJ1-3, with D possibly matching TRBD1 (6 bases). Germline-derived CDR1 and CDR2 are LGHNA and YNFKEQ. This CDR3 spans 17 amino acids. Trimming stripped 3 bases from V and 0 bases from J, with 15 bases between. CDR3 residues: CASSHLTTGTSGNTIYF. DNA of the CDR3: TGTGCCAGCAGCCACTTGACGACAGGAACCTCTGGAAACACCATATATTTT.

The V and J genes are TRBV7-2 and TRBJ2-1; TRBD2 agrees at 13 bases. The CDR3 sequence is 15 residues long. Germline V gene data show CDR1 as SGHTA and CDR2 as FQGNSA. V dropped 3 bases and J dropped 7; count of bases not matched to a gene: 3. CDR3 amino acids: CASSFGLAGVNEQFF. The CDR3 DNA follows: TGTGCCAGCAGCTTTGGACTAGCGGGGGTTAATGAGCAGTTCTTC.

The chain employs TRBV9 and TRBJ2-1; 7 bases agree with TRBD1. Trimming removed 4 bases from V and 8 bases from J; junction bases left unmatched: 12. Germline V CDR1 and CDR2: SGDLS, YYNGEE. The length of the CDR3 is 15 residues. CDR3 bases: TGTGCCAGCAGCCCTATAGGGACAGTGAACGATGAGCAGTTCTTC. This codes for CASSPIGTVNDEQFF.

V and J are TRBV5-4 and TRBJ2-7, with 8 bases aligning to TRBD1. CDR1 is SGHNT and CDR2 is YYREEE in the germline V gene (reference sequence). V lost 4 bases, J lost 6 bases, and 12 bases stayed unmatched. This CDR3 spans 15 amino acids. The CDR3 spells CASSPMDRANPEQYF. The CDR3 nucleotides read TGTGCCAGCAGCCCGATGGACAGGGCGAATCCCGAGCAGTACTTC.

V is TRBV19 and J is TRBJ2-7, with 9 bases matching TRBD2. With 4 bases clipped from V and 5 bases from J, the junction kept 9 bases outside the gene matches. This CDR3 comprises 15 residues. Germline V gene lookup returns CDR1 LNHDA and CDR2 SQIVND (reference sequence). The CDR3 DNA reads TGTGCCAGTAGTAGTCTTAGCGGGAGTTTAGACGAGCAGTACTTC. It encodes CASSSLSGSLDEQYF. Supplemented by reference TRBV19 and TRBJ2-7, the full variable domain reads DGGITQSPKYLFRKEGQNVTLSCEQNLNHDAMYWYRQDPGQGLRLIYYSQIVNDFQKGDIAEGYSVSREKKESFPLTVTSAQKNPTAFYLCASSSLSGSLDEQYFGPGTRLTVT.